This is a list of T cell receptor beta chains from one sample in a study of vaccination and CD4 T cells after COVID-19. What these receptors recognize is not known. TCRdb passed the PCR reads through MiXCR, listing each CDR3 protein once. Found here are more than 13,000 distinct CDR3 sequences, over 20% of them singletons; the top ten hold over 12%. Sequenced: cultured CD4+ T cells from blood. These TCRs come from a human donor with COVID-19. Each CDR3 is given with its conserved first and last residue.

V,J,CDR3
TRBV27,TRBJ1-1,CASSFSQQGEAFF
TRBV4-2,TRBJ2-7,CASSQASGGRTYEQYF
TRBV5-1,TRBJ2-7,CASNLLPLSSYEQYF
TRBV20-1,TRBJ1-4,CSASYGGDFEKLFF
TRBV5-4,TRBJ2-5,CASSSLPTSAETQYF
TRBV6-1,TRBJ2-7,CASRRQQSYEQYF
TRBV5-6,TRBJ2-7,CASSSPGQGTYEQYF
TRBV6-2/TRBV6-3,TRBJ2-3,CASSDTGTSGRDTQYF
TRBV11-2,TRBJ1-4,CASSLAQGLLFF
TRBV2,TRBJ2-7,CASTLGHGEQYF
TRBV20-1,TRBJ2-5,CSASPGSGETQYF
TRBV7-2,TRBJ1-4,CASGPDASNEKLFF
TRBV2,TRBJ1-1,CASSLQGNTEAFF
TRBV20-1,TRBJ2-7,CSATGTSTPAYEQYF
TRBV28,TRBJ1-1,CASRFTGINTEAFF